This T cell receptor (beta chain) was profiled in a study of shared clonotypes between healthy human individuals. Whole-study findings and limits: In contrast to clonotypes shared by all four donors, non-shared clonotypes had lower generation probabilities. Memory subsets generally showed smaller estimated richness than naive subsets did.

The V gene's germline CDR1 is MNHNS and CDR2 SASEGT. CDR3 length equals 13 residues. Trimming removed 6 bases from V and 0 bases from J, with 8 bases in between. The repertoire was sequenced with immunoSEQ multiplex PCR; TCRdb's copy has only in-frame clones and lacks some. This table has approximately 2,300,000 clones, around 92% appearing once. This clone appeared once. Its antigen is currently unknown. The sample comprised naive CD4+ T cells from PBMCs. Subset here: CD45RA+ positively selected. This receptor was identified in a man aged 18-30 years in good health. Some clones in this sample may be carry-over from other donors' samples. The J gene is TRBJ1-1, the V gene TRBV6-1; weak D call: TRBD1 (5 bases). The CDR3 loop is CASRPGLNTEAFF. The CDR3 bases are TGTGCCAGCAGGCCGGGACTGAACACTGAAGCTTTCTTT.